A single sample gave rise to the 3 T cell receptor beta chains below, sequenced in a study of shared clonotypes between healthy human individuals. Terminally differentiated effector memory CD45RA+ cells were excluded by CCR7 positive selection of CD45RO-negative cells. Measured with immunoSEQ multiplex PCR; TCRdb has only the in-frame clones, and not every one. The sample yields hundreds of thousands of clones, about 95% seen once. Sequencing input: naive CD8+ T cells sorted from blood. Every receptor here comes from a woman in her 30s in good health.

The chain has TRBV6-5 and TRBJ2-7; 12 bases are a match to TRBD2. Trimming took 10 bases from V and 3 from J; bases not matched to a gene: 10. Germline values: CDR1 MNHEY, CDR2 SVGAGI. The CDR3 spans 15 residues. CDR3 in amino acids: CATGLAGPLFYEQYF. The CDR3 bases are TGTGCCACGGGACTAGCGGGCCCCCTTTTCTACGAGCAGTACTTC.

This chain connects TRBV27 to TRBJ2-3; D is perhaps TRBD2 (5 bases). Germline lookup yields CDR1 MNHEY and CDR2 SMNVEV (reference sequence). V was clipped by 2 bases and J by 4 bases, with 10 bases between them. The CDR3 totals 14 residues. CDR3 in amino acids: CASSLGKRADTQYF. CDR3 coding DNA: TGTGCCAGCAGTTTAGGAAAGAGGGCAGATACGCAGTATTTT.

The rearrangement joins TRBV7-2 to TRBJ2-1; perhaps TRBD1 as D (6 bases). The CDR3 consists of 15 residues. Trimming shortened V by 5 bases and J by 1 base, and 12 bases separated the two germline ends. CDR1 is SGHTA, CDR2 FQGNSA, per germline. CDR3: CASSEQGTSYNEQFF. CDR3 sequence (DNA): TGTGCCAGCAGCGAACAGGGCACTTCCTACAATGAGCAGTTCTTC.